The 2 T cell receptor beta chains below come from one sample, sequenced in a study. Each CDR3 protein gets one entry after TCRdb re-called the RT-PCR reads with MiXCR. The table lists about 680,000 distinct CDR3 sequences, over 12% of them singletons. Source material: memory CD4+ T cells from blood. All receptors derive from a female donor in good health, serving as a healthy control.

This clonotype has at least ten counts. This chain links TRBV6-6 with TRBJ1-3, with TRBD1 matching 7 bases. Losses at the gene ends were 2 bases for V and 9 bases for J; bases not matched to a gene: 7. This CDR3 is built from 14 residues. From germline, CDR1 is MNHNY and CDR2 SVGAGI (reference sequence). Written as DNA, the CDR3 is TGTGCCAGCAGTTACACCAACAGGGGTGGCACCATATATTTT. This translates into CASSYTNRGGTIYF.

Ten or more counts support this clonotype. The V and J genes are TRBV29-1 and TRBJ2-1; the match to TRBD2 covers 12 bases. This CDR3 comprises 13 residues. CDR1 SQVTM and CDR2 ANQGSEA come from the germline V gene. The V segment lost 4 bases and the J segment 15 bases; nucleotides outside the gene matches: 10. The CDR3 sequence: CSVGTSGTAGGFF. CDR3 in DNA: TGCAGCGTTGGGACTAGCGGGACCGCCGGGGGGTTCTTC.